Listed below are T cell receptor beta chains from one sample, sequenced in a study of CD8+ T cells in alopecia areata. Clones were sequenced by immunoSEQ multiplex PCR, and TCRdb holds only the in-frame ones, with some missing. The sample has under 250,000 clones, approximately 70% seen once. Sequencing was performed on CD4+ T cells sorted from blood, taken at approximately week 45, from a patient treated with tofacitinib. The origin of the receptors is a human donor with alopecia areata. CDR3s include the opening cysteine and the closing phenylalanine or tryptophan. D genes are given only for firm matches. Clone sizes are given selectively: once, few, many, or a class where the clone is expanded.

v_gene	d_gene	j_gene	abundance	CDR3nt	CDR3aa
TRBV6-1	NA	TRBJ1-2	NA	TGTGCCAGCGGACTCCTACCCTATGGCTACACCTTC	CASGLLPYGYTF
TRBV29-1	NA	TRBJ1-2	NA	TGCAGCGTTGAATATCAGGATGGCTACACCTTC	CSVEYQDGYTF
TRBV5-4	TRBD2	TRBJ2-1	few	TGTGCCAGCAGCTTGGGTAAAAAGACTAGCGGTTACAATGAGCAGTTCTTC	CASSLGKKTSGYNEQFF
TRBV29-1	TRBD2	TRBJ2-3	NA	TGCAGCGCGGGGGGTACAGATACGCAGTATTTT	CSAGGTDTQYF
TRBV30	TRBD1	TRBJ2-3	NA	TGTGCCTGGAGTGTATATGCGTTTGACAGGGGAATTAGCACAGATACGCAGTATTTT	CAWSVYAFDRGISTDTQYF
TRBV7-9	TRBD1	TRBJ1-1	once	TGTGCCAGCAGTCTTGGGACAGAAGAAGCTTTCTTT	CASSLGTEEAFF
TRBV27	NA	TRBJ1-3	NA	TGTGCCAGCAGTTTCACTGTACACACCATATATTTT	CASSFTVHTIYF
TRBV5-6	NA	TRBJ2-1	NA	TGTGCCAGCAGCTTAGGCAGGGGGGTCTACAATGAGCAGTTCTTC	CASSLGRGVYNEQFF
TRBV7-8	NA	TRBJ1-5	NA	TGTGCCAGCAGTTATACAGGGTTCGGCAATCAGCCCCAGCATTTT	CASSYTGFGNQPQHF
TRBV29-1	NA	TRBJ2-2	few	TGCAGCGTTGACACAGGGAACACCGGGGAGCTGTTTTTT	CSVDTGNTGELFF
TRBV7-2	TRBD1	TRBJ2-3	NA	TGTGCCAGCAGCTTCGACAGGGGGCGCACAGATACGCAGTATTTT	CASSFDRGRTDTQYF
TRBV6-5	NA	TRBJ1-2	few	TGTGCCAGCAGTGAAACAGGGAAGGACTATGGCTACACCTTC	CASSETGKDYGYTF
TRBV29-1	NA	TRBJ1-1	NA	TGCAGCGGCAATCGTCCGAACACTGAAGCTTTCTTT	CSGNRPNTEAFF
TRBV14	TRBD2	TRBJ2-1	NA	TGTGCCAGCAGCCGGGACTACTCCTACAATGAGCAGTTCTTC	CASSRDYSYNEQFF
TRBV15	TRBD1	TRBJ1-1	NA	TGTGCCACCAGGACAGGGGGAACGGAGACTGAAGCTTTCTTT	CATRTGGTETEAFF
TRBV29-1	NA	TRBJ1-2	NA	TGCAGCGTTGATCCCATTGACTCCCTGGTCTACACCTTC	CSVDPIDSLVYTF
TRBV18	NA	TRBJ1-2	few	TGTGCCAGCTCACCGACGGACAAAAACTATGGCTACACCTTC	CASSPTDKNYGYTF
TRBV29-1	NA	TRBJ1-2	NA	TGCAGCGTTCTAACAGGGTACTATGGCTACACCTTC	CSVLTGYYGYTF
TRBV19	NA	TRBJ1-5	NA	TGTGCCAGTAGTATAGTTTCCGTACAGCCCCAGCATTTT	CASSIVSVQPQHF
TRBV29-1	NA	TRBJ1-1	few	TGCAGCGTCGCTTTCGGCTTGAACACTGAAGCTTTCTTT	CSVAFGLNTEAFF
TRBV7-2	NA	TRBJ1-2	NA	TGTGCCAGCAGCGAGAGGGGGAAGTATGGCTACACCTTC	CASSERGKYGYTF
TRBV30	NA	TRBJ2-5	NA	TGTGCCTGGAGTGTACCAGGGTTCAGGGTAGAGACCCAGTACTTC	CAWSVPGFRVETQYF
TRBV29-1	NA	TRBJ1-2	NA	TGCAGCGTTGGTCAATACTATGGCTACACCTTC	CSVGQYYGYTF
TRBV14	NA	TRBJ2-6	NA	TGTGCCAGCAGCCAATTCCGGATCGGGGGTGGATCTGGGGCCAACGTCCTGACTTTC	CASSQFRIGGGSGANVLTF
TRBV2	NA	TRBJ1-2	NA	TGTGCCAGCAGCGTTACCGGCGACGGAACTAACTATGGCTACACCTTC	CASSVTGDGTNYGYTF
TRBV30	TRBD1	TRBJ2-2	NA	TGTGCCTGGAGTTCTCGCCTCCTTACGAAGACAGGGGGGCTGAACACCGGGGAGCTGTTTTTT	CAWSSRLLTKTGGLNTGELFF
TRBV19	NA	TRBJ1-1	once	TGTGCCAGTAGTATCCTGGGAACAACCACCTTT	CASSILGTTTF
TRBV30	TRBD2	TRBJ2-3	few	TGTGCCTGGAGTGTAAAAGCGGGGGGCCGCCTAGATACGCAGTATTTT	CAWSVKAGGRLDTQYF
TRBV27	NA	TRBJ1-6	NA	TGTGCCAGCAGTTTCGCAAATTCACCCCTCCACTTT	CASSFANSPLHF
TRBV2	NA	TRBJ2-2	NA	TGTGCCAGCAGCCTATTCACCGGGGAGCTGTTTTTT	CASSLFTGELFF
TRBV7-3	TRBD1	TRBJ2-1	NA	TGTGCCAGCAGCTCAGGGACAGGGAAGGTGCAGTTCTTC	CASSSGTGKVQFF
TRBV27	TRBD1	TRBJ2-1	NA	TGTGCCAGCAGCCTGTCCGGGACAGGGGTCTACAATGAGCAGTTCTTC	CASSLSGTGVYNEQFF
TRBV9	TRBD2	TRBJ2-7	NA	TGTGCCAGCAGCGCGGGGAGGGCGGGGGAGCAGTACTTC	CASSAGRAGEQYF
TRBV7-2	TRBD2	TRBJ2-5	NA	TGTGCCAGCAGCTCCGGTAGCGGGGGCGGGGAGACCCAGTACTTC	CASSSGSGGGETQYF
TRBV2	TRBD1	TRBJ2-2	few	TGTGCCAGCAGTGCCGGGACAGGTCACACCGGGGAGCTGTTTTTT	CASSAGTGHTGELFF
TRBV7-3	NA	TRBJ2-5	NA	TGTGCCAGCAGCCGATCCCTCCAAGAGACCCAGTACTTC	CASSRSLQETQYF
TRBV25-1	TRBD1	TRBJ1-1	NA	TGTGCCAGCAGAGCCCCGGGACAGGGCACTGAAGCTTTCTTT	CASRAPGQGTEAFF
TRBV30	TRBD1	TRBJ2-1	NA	TGTGCCTGGAGTCCTCGGGACAGGGATGAGCAGTTCTTC	CAWSPRDRDEQFF
TRBV7-2	NA	TRBJ2-2	NA	TGTGCCAGCAGCTCGGCGGGGAACACCGGGGAGCTGTTTTTT	CASSSAGNTGELFF
TRBV30	TRBD2	TRBJ2-5	few	TGTGCCTGGAGCCCGGGGGGATACCAAGAGACCCAGTACTTC	CAWSPGGYQETQYF
TRBV15	TRBD1	TRBJ2-7	NA	TGTGCCACCAGCAGAGTTGTTTGGCTGACAGGGACCCCTCTCTCCTACGAGCAGTACTTC	CATSRVVWLTGTPLSYEQYF
TRBV5-1	NA	TRBJ2-5	NA	TGCGCCAGCAGCTTGGACAGTCAAGAGACCCAGTACTTC	CASSLDSQETQYF
TRBV7-2	NA	TRBJ1-2	NA	TGTGCCAGCAGCTTAAGCCCTACAGGCTATGGCTACACCTTC	CASSLSPTGYGYTF
TRBV5-1	NA	TRBJ2-5	NA	TGCGCCAGCAGCCAAGACCCAGGGGCCGTAGAGACCCAGTACTTC	CASSQDPGAVETQYF
TRBV5-1	NA	TRBJ1-2	NA	TGCGCCAGCAGCCAGGAGGGAGCAAGGTATGGCTACACCTTC	CASSQEGARYGYTF
TRBV11-2	TRBD2	TRBJ2-3	NA	TGTGCCAGCAGCTTCGTAGCGGGGTCCCCCCGGGGTACGCAGTATTTT	CASSFVAGSPRGTQYF
TRBV5-6	NA	TRBJ2-2	NA	TGTGCCAGCAGCCGATCGGTGAACAACGGGGAGCTGTTTTTT	CASSRSVNNGELFF